The 5 T cell receptor beta chains reported below all come from one sample, sequenced in a study of T cells in Graves' hyperthyroidism and ophthalmopathy. Template material for amplifying TCR beta CDR3 regions consisted of RNA transcripts. RT-PCR in the first round (using the HTBI primer set) targeted the TCR CDR3. Each CDR3 protein is one row after TCRdb ran MiXCR on the multiplex PCR reads. The profile shows 660,000 or so distinct CDR3 sequences, 20% of them singletons. The sample taken for sequencing was blood. These receptors were obtained from a man aged 25 to 45 with Graves' ophthalmopathy.

This clonotype was counted a few times. The chain uses TRBV12-3 or TRBV12-4 and TRBJ2-3, with TRBD2 matching 14 bases. With 4 bases clipped from V and 3 bases from J, the junction kept 6 bases outside the gene matches. The CDR3 spans 17 residues. The CDR3 protein is CASSSGTSGSMTDTQYF. The CDR3, as DNA: TGTGCCAGCAGTTCCGGGACTAGCGGGAGTATGACAGATACGCAGTATTTT.

This clonotype has a count of ten or more. This chain connects TRBV30 to TRBJ1-5, with unresolved D. The CDR3 length is 13 residues. The germline V and J ends were trimmed by 1 base and 4 bases, with 8 bases remaining between them. Germline values: CDR1 GTSNPN, CDR2 SVGIG (reference sequence). The CDR3 spells CAWSGTTNQPQHF. For the CDR3, the DNA is TGTGCCTGGAGTGGGACCACTAATCAGCCCCAGCATTTT.

The CDR3 sequence: CASSYKSTGGYTF. The CDR3 DNA sequence: TGTGCCAGCAGTTACAAATCAACCGGGGGATACACCTTC. The J gene is TRBJ1-2, the V gene TRBV2, with a weak D call TRBD1 (5 bases). V shed 5 bases and J shed 11 bases, with 18 bases lying between them. The CDR3 length is 13 residues. Germline assignment: CDR1 SNHLY and CDR2 FYNNEI. Using reference TRBV2 and TRBJ1-2 for the parts outside the CDR3, the full variable domain is EPEVTQTPSHQVTQMGQEVILRCVPISNHLYFYWYRQILGQKVEFLVSFYNNEISEKSEIFDDQFSVERPDGSNFTLKIRSTKLEDSAMYFCASSYKSTGGYTFGSGTRLTVV.

This clonotype was recorded a few times. The chain employs TRBV28 and TRBJ2-3; TRBD2 agrees at 7 bases. The CDR3 has 16 residues. The V segment lost 4 bases and the J segment 4 bases; nucleotides outside the gene matches: 11. From germline, CDR1 is MDHEN and CDR2 SYDVKM. The CDR3 region is CASSSRTSLVADTQYF. The CDR3 bases are TGTGCCAGCAGTTCCCGGACTAGTCTTGTGGCAGATACGCAGTATTTT.

This clonotype was recorded a few times. V gene TRBV20-1 combines with J gene TRBJ2-7; 10 nucleotides line up with TRBD1. The CDR3 covers 15 residues. V shed 1 base, J shed 2 bases, and the junction held 5 bases outside the gene matches. Germline V gene sequence: CDR1 DFQATT, CDR2 SNEGSKA (reference sequence). In DNA, the CDR3 is TGCAGTGCTAGAGCGGGACAGGGGATAGCCTACGAGCAGTACTTC. This gives the protein CSARAGQGIAYEQYF.